What follows describes a single T cell receptor beta chain. Its antigen is not known. The data originate from a study of radiation and T cells in renal cell carcinoma. Generated by immunoSEQ multiplex PCR, the TCRdb table keeps only in-frame clones and is missing some. The sample yields 50,000 to 75,000 clones, 65% to 85% seen once. The CDR3 loop spans 15 amino acids. Germline values: CDR1 SQVTM, CDR2 ANQGSEA. The V end lost 4 bases, the J end lost 4 bases, and 16 bases lay between the germline ends. Time point noted: baseline pretreatment blood. Treatment described: 15 Gy SBRT to primary tumor, nephrectomy 4 weeks later. Study-wide findings and caveats: Top tumor clonotypes rose in blood 2 weeks post-radiation, then contracted.

The sample consisted of blood, taken from a patient whose treatment included radiotherapy and nephrectomy. This chain joins TRBV29-1 and TRBJ2-2, with D unresolved. The receptor was isolated from a man aged 55 to 70 with renal cell carcinoma. The CDR3 DNA reads as TGCAGCGTTGGGCTAGATCAGTCGAGCACCGGGGAGCTGTTTTTT. Protein product: CSVGLDQSSTGELFF.